Sequencing of this T cell receptor (beta chain) was carried out in a study of blood T cells in healthy people across ages. Notes on the study in general: The lack of PBMC sorting stopped any conclusive naive versus antigen-experienced comparison. Strongly correlated with naive T cell percentage was TCR beta diversity.

Combining a sample-barcoded 5' primer with a J-beta primer mix, a second PCR ran for roughly 7 to 12 cycles. CDR3-containing paired-end reads numbered at least 2.5 million in each sample. MiXCR was run by TCRdb on the 5' RACE reads, yielding one entry per CDR3 protein. The repertoire has more than 1,000,000 distinct CDR3 sequences, around 25% of them found once; the top ten carry less than 0.85%. Germline CDR1 is SGHTA and CDR2 is FQGTGA. This CDR3 contains 15 residues. Trimming cost V 5 bases and J 15 bases; bases outside gene matches: 15. This clonotype has a count of ten or more. Its antigen remains unknown. This sample also belongs to another study, concerning T cells of mothers and their children.

J is TRBJ2-1 and V is TRBV7-3; TRBD2 matches 11 bases. Sequenced sample: blood. The sequence was obtained from a girl aged 2-10 years in good health. CDR3 sequence: CASSLIAGGAQEVFF. CDR3 bases: TGTGCCAGCAGCCTCATAGCGGGAGGGGCCCAGGAGGTGTTCTTC. The whole variable domain, filled in from reference TRBV7-3 and TRBJ2-1, reads GAGVSQTPSNKVTEKGKYVELRCDPISGHTALYWYRQSLGQGPEFLIYFQGTGAADDSGLPNDRFFAVRPEGSVSTLKIQRTERGDSAVYLCASSLIAGGAQEVFFGPGTRLTVL.